These 25 T cell receptor beta chains were sequenced from one sample in a study of shared clonotypes between healthy human individuals. Generated by immunoSEQ multiplex PCR, the TCRdb table keeps only in-frame clones and is missing some. The sample has some 500,000 clones, 90% to 97% seen once; the top ten hold less than 0.06%. Specimen: naive CD4+ T cells sorted from blood. The subset was: CD45RA+ positively selected. The source of these receptors is a woman in her 30s in good health.

The rearrangement joins TRBV18 to TRBJ2-3, with D perhaps TRBD2 (5 bases). The germline CDR1 and CDR2 sequences are KGHSH and LQKENI. This CDR3 is 16 amino acids long. The germline V and J ends were trimmed by 0 bases and 4 bases, with 14 bases remaining between them. CDR3 amino acids: CASSPPGSQRADTQYF. CDR3 bases: TGTGCCAGCTCACCACCGGGGTCTCAGAGGGCAGATACGCAGTATTTT.

This clone was counted once. The chain carries TRBV21-1 and TRBJ1-1; the listed D gene, TRBD1, was not tested against the DNA. TRBV21-1 is a listed pseudogene. The CDR3 sequence is 15 residues long. The CDR3 DNA sequence: TGTGCCAGCAGCAAAGTATTCCAGGGGCGCGGAATAGCTTTCTTT. Amino acids: CASSKVFQGRGIAFF.

This chain joins TRBV4-1 and TRBJ2-7, with 11 bases lining up with TRBD1. The ends lost 1 base at V and 7 bases at J; junction bases unmatched: 6. This CDR3 has 15 amino acids. Germline CDR1 is MGHRA and CDR2 is YSYEKL. The CDR3 DNA sequence: TGCGCCAGCAGCCAAGGAGGGACAGGGGGAGGTGAGCAGTACTTC. Its translation is CASSQGGTGGGEQYF.

The chain uses TRBV4-1 and TRBJ2-1, with D maybe TRBD2 (5 bases). Deletions cut 3 bases from V and 12 bases from J, with 9 bases between. The CDR3 length is 11 residues. Looked up from germline, CDR1 is MGHRA and CDR2 is YSYEKL. The CDR3 DNA reads as TGCGCCAGCAGCCATACCGCGGGGCAGTTCTTC. Translating gives CASSHTAGQFF.

The table lists this clone with a count of one. The chain carries TRBV28 and TRBJ2-2; the match to TRBD1 covers 12 bases. J gave up 1 base and V 6 bases, and 9 bases lay outside the gene matches. Germline CDR1 reads MDHEN; CDR2 reads SYDVKM. The CDR3 sequence is 18 residues long. CDR3 region: CASSQPGTGGLNTGELFF. The CDR3 nucleotides are TGTGCCAGCAGCCAGCCAGGGACAGGGGGCCTGAACACCGGGGAGCTGTTTTTT.

This chain joins TRBV19 and TRBJ2-7, with 8 bases fitting TRBD1. Germline-derived CDR1 and CDR2 are LNHDA and SQIVND (reference sequence). The J segment lost 1 base and the V segment lost 9 bases, leaving 11 bases of the junction unmatched. This CDR3 has 15 residues. CDR3 residues: CASNNPGQVSYEQYF. The DNA of the CDR3 is TGTGCCAGCAACAACCCGGGACAGGTTTCCTACGAGCAGTACTTC. The entire variable domain, with the rest obtained from reference TRBV19 and TRBJ2-7, is as follows: DGGITQSPKYLFRKEGQNVTLSCEQNLNHDAMYWYRQDPGQGLRLIYYSQIVNDFQKGDIAEGYSVSREKKESFPLTVTSAQKNPTAFYLCASNNPGQVSYEQYFGPGTRLTVT.

J is TRBJ2-4 and V is TRBV28; 8 bases line up with TRBD1. The CDR3 is 15 residues long. Unmatched junction bases numbered 9, after V lost 4 bases and J lost 7 bases. Germline loops: CDR1 MDHEN, CDR2 SYDVKM. Here the CDR3 reads CASSSRQGLHNIQYF. The CDR3 DNA follows: TGTGCCAGCAGTTCCCGACAGGGGCTCCACAACATTCAGTACTTC.

Of note for this clone: At the DNA level, this CDR3 is encoded by other sequences in the same sample as well. The gene calls are TRBV6-5 and TRBJ2-7; 10 bases align to TRBD2. The CDR3 sequence is 15 residues long. J lost 0 bases, V lost 6 bases, and 5 bases had no gene match. The V gene's germline CDR1 is MNHEY and CDR2 SVGAGI. The CDR3 DNA sequence: TGTGCCAGCAGCTCCAGGACTAGCGGCTCCTACGAGCAGTACTTC. It codes for CASSSRTSGSYEQYF.

The rearrangement joins TRBV30 to TRBJ2-1; D is uncertain. V was clipped by 1 base and J by 0 bases, with 7 bases between them. Germline-derived CDR1 and CDR2 are GTSNPN and SVGIG (reference sequence). The CDR3 runs to 14 residues. CDR3 DNA sequence: TGTGCCTGGAGTGCGAAGAGCTCCTACAATGAGCAGTTCTTC. Its protein product is CAWSAKSSYNEQFF.

The J gene is TRBJ2-7, the V gene TRBV27, with 10 bases that match TRBD2. Germline assignment: CDR1 MNHEY and CDR2 SMNVEV (reference sequence). V shed 4 bases and J 0 bases; nucleotides not matched to a gene: 9. This CDR3 comprises 17 residues. The CDR3 region has the DNA TGTGCCAGCAGTTCCACTTCTCTAGCGGGGGTCTCCTACGAGCAGTACTTC. It yields the protein CASSSTSLAGVSYEQYF.

The V call is TRBV11-1, the J call TRBJ2-5; D not resolved. V lost 3 bases and J lost 5, with 7 bases in between. The length of the CDR3 is 12 residues. In germline, CDR1 is SGHAT, CDR2 FQDESV (reference sequence). The CDR3 nucleotides are TGTGCCAGCAGCTTGGCTCGGGAGACCCAGTACTTC. It specifies CASSLARETQYF.

To note about this clone: The junction departs from the called germline gene at one end, perhaps through a read error. The chain links TRBV5-3 to TRBJ1-4; no reliable D call. TRBV5-3 is designated an ORF whose function remains uncertain. This CDR3 is 13 amino acids long. The CDR3, as DNA: TGTGCCAGCAGCTTGAGGCTAGGGGAAAAACTGTTTTTT. It codes for CASSLRLGEKLFF.

This clone came up once. The genes are TRBV5-1 and TRBJ2-2; 9 nucleotides agree with TRBD1. Germline V gene lookup returns CDR1 SGHRS and CDR2 YFSETQ. The CDR3 runs 16 residues. V shed 0 bases and J 9 bases; nucleotides not matched to a gene: 9. The CDR3 loop reads CASSLGQTGGRRELFF. The DNA of the CDR3 is TGCGCCAGCAGCTTGGGCCAGACAGGGGGTCGTCGGGAGCTGTTTTTT. Filled out from reference TRBV5-1 and TRBJ2-2, the complete variable domain reads KAGVTQTPRYLIKTRGQQVTLSCSPISGHRSVSWYQQTPGQGLQFLFEYFSETQRNKGNFPGRFSGRQFSNSRSEMNVSTLELGDSALYLCASSLGQTGGRRELFFGEGSRLTVL.

The CDR3 loop reads CASSFDARSTYEQYF. The CDR3, as DNA: TGTGCCAGCAGCTTCGATGCGCGTTCCACCTACGAGCAGTACTTC. J is TRBJ2-7 and V is TRBV11-2; unclear D gene. Germline V gene lookup returns CDR1 SGHAT and CDR2 FQNNGV. The CDR3 extends over 15 amino acids. V was trimmed by 3 bases and J by 2 bases, leaving 14 bases between them.

The chain employs TRBV28 and TRBJ2-3; 10 bases are shared with TRBD2. The CDR3 extends over 17 amino acids. J gave up 5 bases and V 8 bases, and 16 bases lay outside the gene matches. CDR1 is MDHEN and CDR2 is SYDVKM in the germline V gene. CDR3: CASLSGSGRGWGDTQYF. DNA of the CDR3: TGTGCCAGCCTAAGTGGAAGCGGGAGGGGATGGGGAGATACGCAGTATTTT.

The rearrangement uses TRBV7-9 and TRBJ2-2; a weak D match, TRBD2 (6 bases). V shed 5 bases and J shed 3 bases, with 10 bases lying between them. This CDR3 region has 14 residues. CDR1 and CDR2 (germline): SEHNR, FQNEAQ (reference sequence). The CDR3 loop is CASSRAGDTGELFF. The CDR3 region has the DNA TGTGCCAGCAGCCGAGCGGGTGACACCGGGGAGCTGTTTTTT.

This chain connects TRBV6-1 to TRBJ2-1; the match to TRBD1 covers 7 bases. The germline V gene has CDR1 MNHNS and CDR2 SASEGT. J lost 4 bases, V lost 1 base, and 4 bases had no gene match. CDR3 length: 15 amino acids. CDR3 nucleotide sequence: TGTGCCAGCAGTGAAGACAGGGGCAATTACAATGAGCAGTTCTTC. Protein sequence: CASSEDRGNYNEQFF.

The chain carries TRBV11-2 and TRBJ2-7, with a tentative D call TRBD2 (6 bases). V was clipped by 1 base and J by 6 bases, with 19 bases between them. The CDR3 runs to 16 residues. Germline CDR1 and CDR2: SGHAT and FQNNGV. As DNA, the CDR3 is TGTGCCAGCAGCTTAGTCTCCGGGAGCTCTCTAGTCGAGCAGTACTTC. Its protein is CASSLVSGSSLVEQYF.

V is TRBV7-9 and J is TRBJ1-1; D uncertain. Trimming pared 5 bases from V and 3 bases from J, leaving 16 bases between. Germline CDR1 is SEHNR and CDR2 is FQNEAQ (reference sequence). The CDR3 spans 15 residues. The CDR3 here is CASSASSWRDTEAFF. The CDR3 nucleotides read TGTGCCAGCAGCGCAAGTAGTTGGCGGGACACTGAAGCTTTCTTT.

This clone was found once. The chain has TRBV9 and TRBJ2-5; 8 bases are shared with TRBD2. Judging by the DNA end, TRBJ2-7 fits better; the J call may be wrong. Germline loops: CDR1 SGDLS, CDR2 YYNGEE. The CDR3 has 16 amino acids. The DNA for the CDR3 is TGTGCCAGCAGCGTAGGTACTAGCGGTCCTCCTTACGAGCAGTACTTC. Translated, it gives CASSVGTSGPPYEQYF.

The CDR3 DNA reads TGTGCCAGCAAATCGACAGGGGTGCACGGCTACACCTTC. Encoded protein: CASKSTGVHGYTF. V gene TRBV6-5 combines with J gene TRBJ1-2; TRBD1 matches 8 bases. The CDR3 sequence is 13 residues long. V was pared by 7 bases and J by 8 bases, with 9 bases of the junction left unmatched. Germline values: CDR1 MNHEY, CDR2 SVGAGI.

This chain joins TRBV28 and TRBJ2-5, with D possibly being TRBD2 (5 bases). The J call may be in error: the DNA end matches TRBJ2-7 better. Germline lookup yields CDR1 MDHEN and CDR2 SYDVKM. The CDR3 length is 14 residues. The CDR3 nucleotides read TGTGCCAGCAGTCAGGAGCGGATCTCCTACGAGCAGTACTTC. This codes for CASSQERISYEQYF.

The chain uses TRBV5-5 and TRBJ1-2; unclear D gene. From germline, CDR1 is SGHKS and CDR2 YYEKEE (reference sequence). V lost 0 bases to trimming and J lost 1 base, with 10 bases between them. The CDR3 totals 15 residues. As DNA, the CDR3 is TGTGCCAGCAGCTTGGGGGCACCAAGTAACTATGGCTACACCTTC. This encodes CASSLGAPSNYGYTF.

V is TRBV18 and J is TRBJ2-7, with D possibly TRBD1 on 6 matching bases. The CDR3 has 16 residues. The germline gives CDR1 KGHSH, CDR2 LQKENI. V shed 2 bases and J shed 3 bases, with 17 bases lying between them. CDR3 nucleotides: TGTGCCAGCTCACCATCAGAGTGGGCAGGGGTCTACGAGCAGTACTTC. This codes for CASSPSEWAGVYEQYF.

This chain uses TRBV5-1 with TRBJ2-1; D is unclear. Trimming removed 2 bases from V and 6 bases from J, with 9 bases in between. This CDR3 is built from 13 residues. Per germline, CDR1 SGHRS and CDR2 YFSETQ. CDR3 region: CASSFLPSNEQFF. CDR3 coding DNA: TGCGCCAGCAGCTTTTTACCCTCCAATGAGCAGTTCTTC.